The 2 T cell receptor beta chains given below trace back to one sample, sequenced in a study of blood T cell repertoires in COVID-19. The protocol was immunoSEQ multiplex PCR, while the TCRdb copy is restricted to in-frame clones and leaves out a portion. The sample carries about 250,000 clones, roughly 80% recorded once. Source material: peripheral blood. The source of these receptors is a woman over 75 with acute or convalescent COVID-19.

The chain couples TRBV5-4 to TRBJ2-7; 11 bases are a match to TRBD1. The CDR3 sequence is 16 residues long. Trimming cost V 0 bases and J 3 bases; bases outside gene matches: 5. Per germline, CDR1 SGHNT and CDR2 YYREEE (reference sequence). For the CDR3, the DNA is TGTGCCAGCAGCTTGGCCTCCGGGACAGGGGGCTACGAGCAGTACTTC. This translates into CASSLASGTGGYEQYF.

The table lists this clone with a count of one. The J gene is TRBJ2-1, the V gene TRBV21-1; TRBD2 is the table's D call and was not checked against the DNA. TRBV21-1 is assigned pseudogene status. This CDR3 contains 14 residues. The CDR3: CASSLSSSGGAQFF. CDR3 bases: TGTGCCAGCAGCCTTTCCTCCAGCGGGGGGGCCCAGTTCTTC.